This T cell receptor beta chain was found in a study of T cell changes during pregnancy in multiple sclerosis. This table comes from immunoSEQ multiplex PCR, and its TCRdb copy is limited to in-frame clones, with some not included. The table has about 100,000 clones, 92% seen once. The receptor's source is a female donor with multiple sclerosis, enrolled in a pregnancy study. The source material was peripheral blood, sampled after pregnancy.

The CDR3 coding sequence is TGTGCCAGCAGCATCCCTACAGGGAACTCTGGGGCCAACGTCCTGACTTTC. Translating gives CASSIPTGNSGANVLTF. This chain uses TRBV7-2 with TRBJ2-6; the D gene is possibly TRBD1 (6 bases). The V end lost 5 bases, the J end lost 0 bases, and 14 bases lay between the germline ends. Germline V lookup: CDR1 SGHTA, CDR2 FQGNSA. This CDR3 comprises 17 residues.